This entry concerns a single T cell receptor beta chain. Which antigen it targets is not known. Base qualities are not recorded, but no much larger clone differs from it by a single base. Patients chosen for sequencing had shown expansion of CD8+CD57+ cells by flow cytometry. Every patient had severe acquired aplastic anemia, diagnosed using the International Study of Aplastic Anemia and Agranulocytosis and Camitta criteria. No patient had received any therapy when blood was sampled. The study deep-sequenced TCR repertoires of sorted CD4+ and CD8+ blood T cells from severe aplastic anemia patients and healthy subjects. In the USA, patient enrollment took place under clinicaltrials.gov protocols 00001620, 01623167, 00001397, 00071045, 00081523 and 00961064. Ficoll-Paque density gradient centrifugation was used to isolate peripheral blood mononuclear cells. Before DNA extraction, CD4+ and CD8+ T cells were sorted by FACS or by magnetic beads.

TCR beta VDJ combination and CDR3 sequence profiling used genomic DNA as the template. An Illumina HiSeq 2000 was the platform used for TCR repertoire sequencing. Under the source paper's analysis protocol: TRBV/TRBJ rearrangement plots, CDR3 size and DJ length profiles, and Simpson's diversity index were used to assess repertoires. Whichever DNA sequence was most abundant in the deep sequencing data was defined as the immunodominant clone. CDR3 amino acid sequences were checked for sharing across subjects and were also compared against the VDJdb database and published repertoires. TCRdb's own reprocessing of the public reads used fastp at Q25 and MiXCR and kept productive beta chains. Rows with a matching CDR3 protein are joined into one entry that keeps the most common DNA and genes. In this record, the V and J calls reflect TCRdb's handling and not the investigators' own analysis. The sample has approximately 220,000 distinct CDR3 sequences on record, around 50% of them singletons. Just under 20% of the sample comes from the top ten.

CDR1 and CDR2, per the germline V gene, are MNHEY and SVGAGI. Taken from cysteine to phenylalanine, the CDR3 has 17 residues. Only the CDR3 DNA is retained, 51 bases long and in frame from the first base. The germline V end is reduced by 6 bases and the J end by 9 bases; junction bases left unmatched: 17. This sample is part of a study of CD8+CD57+ T cells in acquired aplastic anemia (dated by TCRdb to between 2018 and 2020). The study in broad terms: Extracted DNA from sorted CD4+ and CD8+ cells averaged approximately 3 ug, ranging from roughly 0.2 to 30 ug. CD8+CD57+ expansion was defined as frequency above the mean frequency observed in healthy subjects.

Study-wide findings and limitations: No significant difference in CD8+ Simpson's diversity was found between patients and healthy controls (P=0.060). Roughly 29 CD8+ CDR3 sequences were found to be shared between patients and controls, but these sequences appeared to be highly expressed in patients and within the immunodominant clones of the patients.

The source is a human donor with aplastic anemia. The specimen was sorted CD4+, CD8+, or CD8+CD57+ T cells (not recorded which) from PBMCs. The chain uses TRBV6-5 and TRBJ1-2, with TRBD1 identical over 12 junction bases. The CDR3 region has the sequence CASSSGTGGREWPSYTF. At the DNA level, the sequence is TGTGCCAGCAGCTCCGGGACAGGGGGCCGGGAGTGGCCGAGCTACACCTTC.